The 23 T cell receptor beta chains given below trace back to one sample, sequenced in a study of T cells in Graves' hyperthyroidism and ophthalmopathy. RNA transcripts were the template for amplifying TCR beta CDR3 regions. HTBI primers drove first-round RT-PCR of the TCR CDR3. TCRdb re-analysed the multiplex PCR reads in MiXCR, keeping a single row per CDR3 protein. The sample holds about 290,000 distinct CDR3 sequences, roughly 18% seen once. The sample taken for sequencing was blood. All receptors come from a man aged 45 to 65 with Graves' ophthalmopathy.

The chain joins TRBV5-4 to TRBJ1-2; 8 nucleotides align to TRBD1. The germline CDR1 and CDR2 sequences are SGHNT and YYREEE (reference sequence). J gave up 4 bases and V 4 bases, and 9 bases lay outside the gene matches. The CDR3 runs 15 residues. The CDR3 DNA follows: TGTGCCAGCAGCCCTTCGGACAGGGTCGGCTATGGCTACACCTTC. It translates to CASSPSDRVGYGYTF.

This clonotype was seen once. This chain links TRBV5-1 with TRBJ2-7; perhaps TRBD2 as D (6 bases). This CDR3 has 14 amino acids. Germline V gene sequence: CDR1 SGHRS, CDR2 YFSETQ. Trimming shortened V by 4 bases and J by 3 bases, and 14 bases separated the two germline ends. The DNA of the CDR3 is TGCGCCAGCAGCGCGGCCGGGACTCTCTACGAGCAGTACTTC. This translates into CASSAAGTLYEQYF. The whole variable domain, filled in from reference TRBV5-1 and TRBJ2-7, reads KAGVTQTPRYLIKTRGQQVTLSCSPISGHRSVSWYQQTPGQGLQFLFEYFSETQRNKGNFPGRFSGRQFSNSRSEMNVSTLELGDSALYLCASSAAGTLYEQYFGPGTRLTVT.

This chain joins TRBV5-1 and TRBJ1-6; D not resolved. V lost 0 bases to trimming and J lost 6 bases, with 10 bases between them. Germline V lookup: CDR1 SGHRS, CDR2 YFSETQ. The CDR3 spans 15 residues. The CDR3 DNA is TGCGCCAGCAGCTTGGAGGCTAACCCTAATTCACCCCTCCACTTT. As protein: CASSLEANPNSPLHF.

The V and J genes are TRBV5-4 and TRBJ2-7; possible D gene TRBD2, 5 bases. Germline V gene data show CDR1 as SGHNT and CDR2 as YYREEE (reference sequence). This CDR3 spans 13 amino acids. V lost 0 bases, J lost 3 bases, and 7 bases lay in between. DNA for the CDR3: TGTGCCAGCAGCTTGGCGGGGTACTACGAGCAGTACTTC. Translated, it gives CASSLAGYYEQYF.

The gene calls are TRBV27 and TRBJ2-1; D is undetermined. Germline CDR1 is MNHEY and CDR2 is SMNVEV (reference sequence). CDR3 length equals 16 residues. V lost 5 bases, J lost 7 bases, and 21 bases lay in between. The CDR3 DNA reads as TGTGCCAGCAGTCTCCACTCTAGAGTAGGGTCGAATGAGCAGTTCTTC. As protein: CASSLHSRVGSNEQFF.

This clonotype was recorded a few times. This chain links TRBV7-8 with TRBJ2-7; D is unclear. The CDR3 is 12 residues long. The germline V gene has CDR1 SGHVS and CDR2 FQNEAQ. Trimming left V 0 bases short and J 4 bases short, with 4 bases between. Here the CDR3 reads CASSLARYEQYF. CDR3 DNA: TGTGCCAGCAGCTTAGCGCGGTACGAGCAGTACTTC.

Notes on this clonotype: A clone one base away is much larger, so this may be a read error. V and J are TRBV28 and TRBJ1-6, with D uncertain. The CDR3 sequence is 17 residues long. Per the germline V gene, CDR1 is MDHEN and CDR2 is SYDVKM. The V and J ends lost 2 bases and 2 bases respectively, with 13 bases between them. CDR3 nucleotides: TGTGCCAGCAGTTTACTGGCCGAAAGCCCCTATAATTCACCCCTCCACTTT. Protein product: CASSLLAESPYNSPLHF.

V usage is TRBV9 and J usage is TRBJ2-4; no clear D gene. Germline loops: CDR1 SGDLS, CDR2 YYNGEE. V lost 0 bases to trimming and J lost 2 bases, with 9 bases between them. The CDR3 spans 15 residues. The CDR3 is CASSVGIDPKNIQYF. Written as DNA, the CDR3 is TGTGCCAGCAGCGTAGGAATAGATCCCAAAAACATTCAGTACTTC.

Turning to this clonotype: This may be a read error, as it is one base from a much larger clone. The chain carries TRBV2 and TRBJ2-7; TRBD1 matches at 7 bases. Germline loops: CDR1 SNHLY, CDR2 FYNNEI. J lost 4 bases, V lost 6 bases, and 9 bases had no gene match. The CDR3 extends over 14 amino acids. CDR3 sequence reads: CASRPDRWGYEQYF. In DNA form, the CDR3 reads TGTGCCAGCAGACCGGACAGGTGGGGATACGAGCAGTACTTC.

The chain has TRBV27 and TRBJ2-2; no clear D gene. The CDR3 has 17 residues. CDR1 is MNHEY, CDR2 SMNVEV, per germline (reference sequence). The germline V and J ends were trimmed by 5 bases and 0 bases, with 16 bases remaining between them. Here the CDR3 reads CASSPLFGRTNTGELFF. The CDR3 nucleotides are TGTGCCAGCAGTCCCCTGTTCGGGCGGACGAACACCGGGGAGCTGTTTTTT.

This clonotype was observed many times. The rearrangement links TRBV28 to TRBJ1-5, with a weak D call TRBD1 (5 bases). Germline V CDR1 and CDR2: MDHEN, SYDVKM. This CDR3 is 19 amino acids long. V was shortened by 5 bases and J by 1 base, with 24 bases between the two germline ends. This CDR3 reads CASSIPRHRNLGSNQPQHF. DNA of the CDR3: TGTGCCAGCAGTATCCCGCGCCACAGGAATCTCGGGAGCAATCAGCCCCAGCATTTT.

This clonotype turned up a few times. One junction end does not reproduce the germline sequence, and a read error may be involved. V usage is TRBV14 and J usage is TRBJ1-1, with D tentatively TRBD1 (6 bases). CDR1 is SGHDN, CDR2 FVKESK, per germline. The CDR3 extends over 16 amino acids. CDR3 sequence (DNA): TGTGCCAGCAGTCAAGAAGCGGGACAATCGAACACTGAAGCTTTCTTT. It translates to CASSQEAGQSNTEAFF.

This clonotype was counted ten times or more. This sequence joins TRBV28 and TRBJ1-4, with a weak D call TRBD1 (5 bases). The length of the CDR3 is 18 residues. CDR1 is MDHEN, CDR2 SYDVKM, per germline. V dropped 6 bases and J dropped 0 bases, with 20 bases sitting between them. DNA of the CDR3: TGTGCCAGCAGGCCCGCCGGGACCACCCATACAACTAATGAAAAACTGTTTTTT. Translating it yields CASRPAGTTHTTNEKLFF. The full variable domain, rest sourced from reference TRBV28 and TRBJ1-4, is DVKVTQSSRYLVKRTGEKVFLECVQDMDHENMFWYRQDPGLGLRLIYFSYDVKMKEKGDIPEGYSVSREKKERFSLILESASTNQTSMYLCASRPAGTTHTTNEKLFFGSGTQLSVL.

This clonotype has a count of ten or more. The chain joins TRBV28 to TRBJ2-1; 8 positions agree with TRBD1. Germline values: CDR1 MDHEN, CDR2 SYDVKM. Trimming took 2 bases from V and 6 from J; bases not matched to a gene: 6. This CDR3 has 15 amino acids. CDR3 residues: CASSLDRGFPNEQFF. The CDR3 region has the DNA TGTGCCAGCAGTTTAGACAGGGGCTTTCCCAATGAGCAGTTCTTC.

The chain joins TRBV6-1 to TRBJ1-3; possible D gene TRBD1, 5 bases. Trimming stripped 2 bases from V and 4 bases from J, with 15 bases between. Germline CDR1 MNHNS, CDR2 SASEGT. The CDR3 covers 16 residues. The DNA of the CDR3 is TGTGCCAGCAGTGAATCATATCAGGGCGGGGGAAACACCATATATTTT. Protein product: CASSESYQGGGNTIYF.

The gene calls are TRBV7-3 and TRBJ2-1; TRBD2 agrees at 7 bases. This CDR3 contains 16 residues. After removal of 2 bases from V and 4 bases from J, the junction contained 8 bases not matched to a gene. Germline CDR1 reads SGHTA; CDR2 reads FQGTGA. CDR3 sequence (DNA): TGTGCCAGCAGCTTAGCGGCGGGAGTGGGGTACAATGAGCAGTTCTTC. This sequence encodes CASSLAAGVGYNEQFF.

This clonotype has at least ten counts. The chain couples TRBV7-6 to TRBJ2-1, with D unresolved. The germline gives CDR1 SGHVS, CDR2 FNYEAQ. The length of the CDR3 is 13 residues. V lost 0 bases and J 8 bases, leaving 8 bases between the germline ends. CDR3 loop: CASSLAGSDEQFF. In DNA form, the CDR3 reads TGTGCCAGCAGCTTAGCGGGCTCGGATGAGCAGTTCTTC.

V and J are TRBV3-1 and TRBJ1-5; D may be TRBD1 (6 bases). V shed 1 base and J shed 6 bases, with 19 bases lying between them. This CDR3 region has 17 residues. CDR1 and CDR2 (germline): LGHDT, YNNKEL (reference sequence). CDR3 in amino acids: CASSQGRGKGFGQPQHF. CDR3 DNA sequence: TGTGCCAGCAGCCAAGGAAGGGGGAAAGGGTTCGGTCAGCCCCAGCATTTT. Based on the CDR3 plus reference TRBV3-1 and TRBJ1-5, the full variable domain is DTAVSQTPKYLVTQMGNDKSIKCEQNLGHDTMYWYKQDSKKFLKIMFSYNNKELIINETVPNRFSPKSPDKAHLNLHINSLELGDSAVYFCASSQGRGKGFGQPQHFGDGTRLSIL.

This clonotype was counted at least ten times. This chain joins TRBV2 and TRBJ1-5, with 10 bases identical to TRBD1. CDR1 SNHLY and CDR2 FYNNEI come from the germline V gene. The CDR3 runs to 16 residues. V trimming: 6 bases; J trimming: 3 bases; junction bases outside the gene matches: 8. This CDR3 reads CASSPGQGTVNQPQHF. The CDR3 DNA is TGTGCCAGCAGCCCGGGACAGGGGACGGTCAATCAGCCCCAGCATTTT.

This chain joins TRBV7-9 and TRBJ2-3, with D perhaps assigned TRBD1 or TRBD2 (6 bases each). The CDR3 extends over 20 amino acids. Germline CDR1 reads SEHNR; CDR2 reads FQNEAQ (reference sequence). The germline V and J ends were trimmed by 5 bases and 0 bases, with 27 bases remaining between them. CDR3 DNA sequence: TGTGCCAGCAGCGGACAGCTAGCGCGAACAACCTCGGAAAGCACAGATACGCAGTATTTT. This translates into CASSGQLARTTSESTDTQYF.

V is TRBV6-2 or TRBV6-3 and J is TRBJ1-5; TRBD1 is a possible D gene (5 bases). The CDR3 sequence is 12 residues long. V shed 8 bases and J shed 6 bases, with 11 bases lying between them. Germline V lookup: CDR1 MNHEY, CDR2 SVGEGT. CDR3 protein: CASCQGLQPQHF. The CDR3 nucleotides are TGTGCCAGCTGCCAGGGCCTTCAGCCCCAGCATTTT.

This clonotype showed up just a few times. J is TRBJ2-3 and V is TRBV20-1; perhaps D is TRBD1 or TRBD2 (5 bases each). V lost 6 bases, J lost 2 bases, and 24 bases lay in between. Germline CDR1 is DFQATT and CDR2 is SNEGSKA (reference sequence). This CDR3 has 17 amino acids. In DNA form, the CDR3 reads TGCAGTGCCCCCGGGTACGGGACGGGGCTAAACACAGATACGCAGTATTTT. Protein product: CSAPGYGTGLNTDTQYF.

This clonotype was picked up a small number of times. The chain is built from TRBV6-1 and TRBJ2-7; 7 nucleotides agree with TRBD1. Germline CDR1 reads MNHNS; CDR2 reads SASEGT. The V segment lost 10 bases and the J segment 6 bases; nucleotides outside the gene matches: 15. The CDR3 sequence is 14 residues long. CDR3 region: CAIPSRQRTGEQYF. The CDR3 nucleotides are TGTGCCATCCCAAGCCGTCAGAGGACAGGCGAGCAGTACTTC.